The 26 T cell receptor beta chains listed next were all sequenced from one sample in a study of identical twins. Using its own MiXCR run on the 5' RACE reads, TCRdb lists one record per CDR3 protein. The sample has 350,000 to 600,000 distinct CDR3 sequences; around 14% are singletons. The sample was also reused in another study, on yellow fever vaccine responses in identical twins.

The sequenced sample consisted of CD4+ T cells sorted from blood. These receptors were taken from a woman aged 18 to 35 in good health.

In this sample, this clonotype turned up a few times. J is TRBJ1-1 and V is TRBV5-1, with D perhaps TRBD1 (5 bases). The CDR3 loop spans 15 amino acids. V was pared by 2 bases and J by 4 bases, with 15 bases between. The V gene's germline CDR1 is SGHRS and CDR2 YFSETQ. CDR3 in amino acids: CASSLDYWGSTEAFF. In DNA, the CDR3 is TGCGCCAGCAGCTTAGATTATTGGGGGAGCACTGAAGCTTTCTTT.

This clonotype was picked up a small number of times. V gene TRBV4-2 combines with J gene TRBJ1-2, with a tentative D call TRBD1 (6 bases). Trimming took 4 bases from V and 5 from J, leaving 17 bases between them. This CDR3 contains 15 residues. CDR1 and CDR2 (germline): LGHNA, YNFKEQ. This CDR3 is CASSPAGTSLYGYTF. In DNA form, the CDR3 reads TGTGCCAGCAGCCCGGCAGGGACAAGTCTTTATGGCTACACCTTC.

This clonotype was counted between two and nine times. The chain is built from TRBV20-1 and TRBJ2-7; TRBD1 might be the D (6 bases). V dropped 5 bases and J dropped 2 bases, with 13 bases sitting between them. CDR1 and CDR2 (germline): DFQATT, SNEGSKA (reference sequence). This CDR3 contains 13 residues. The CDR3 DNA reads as TGCAGTGCTGAGACGGGACAAGCCTACGAGCAGTACTTC. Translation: CSAETGQAYEQYF.

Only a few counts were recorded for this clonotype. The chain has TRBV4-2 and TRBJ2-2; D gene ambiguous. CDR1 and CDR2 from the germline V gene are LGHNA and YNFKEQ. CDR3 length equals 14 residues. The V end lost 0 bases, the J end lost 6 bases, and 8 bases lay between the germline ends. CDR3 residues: CASSQEGSAGELFF. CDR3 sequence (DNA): TGTGCCAGCAGCCAAGAAGGCAGCGCCGGGGAGCTGTTTTTT.

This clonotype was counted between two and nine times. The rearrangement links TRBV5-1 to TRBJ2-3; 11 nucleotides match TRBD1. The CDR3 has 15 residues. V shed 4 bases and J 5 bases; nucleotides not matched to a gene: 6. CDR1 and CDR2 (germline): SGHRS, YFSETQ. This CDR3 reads CASSPGDRGRDTQYF. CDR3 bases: TGCGCCAGCAGCCCGGGGGACAGGGGGAGAGATACGCAGTATTTT.

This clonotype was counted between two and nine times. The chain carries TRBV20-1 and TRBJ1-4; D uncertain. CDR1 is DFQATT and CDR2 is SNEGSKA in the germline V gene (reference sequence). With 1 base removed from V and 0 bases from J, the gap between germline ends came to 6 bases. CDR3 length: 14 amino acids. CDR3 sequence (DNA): TGCAGTGCTAGAGTTTCTCCAACTAATGAAAAACTGTTTTTT. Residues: CSARVSPTNEKLFF.

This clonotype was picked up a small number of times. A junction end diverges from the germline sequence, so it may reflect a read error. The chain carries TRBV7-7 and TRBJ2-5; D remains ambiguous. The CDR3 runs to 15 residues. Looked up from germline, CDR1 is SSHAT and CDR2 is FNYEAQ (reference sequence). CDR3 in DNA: TGTGCTAGCAGCCTAGACGGAGAGCCCCAAGAGACCCAGTACTTC. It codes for CASSLDGEPQETQYF.

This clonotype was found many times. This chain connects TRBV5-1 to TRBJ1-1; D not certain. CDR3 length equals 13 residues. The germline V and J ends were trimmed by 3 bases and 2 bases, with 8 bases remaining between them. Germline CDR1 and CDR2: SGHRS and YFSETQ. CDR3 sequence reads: CASSWGDNTEAFF. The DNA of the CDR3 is TGCGCCAGCAGCTGGGGAGATAACACTGAAGCTTTCTTT.

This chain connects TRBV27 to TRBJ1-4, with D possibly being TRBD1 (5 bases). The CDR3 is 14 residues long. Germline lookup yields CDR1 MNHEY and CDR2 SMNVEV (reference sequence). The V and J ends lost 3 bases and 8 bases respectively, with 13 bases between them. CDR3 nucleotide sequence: TGTGCCAGCAGTTTCAGGGACTTTGGAGAAAAACTGTTTTTT. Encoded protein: CASSFRDFGEKLFF.

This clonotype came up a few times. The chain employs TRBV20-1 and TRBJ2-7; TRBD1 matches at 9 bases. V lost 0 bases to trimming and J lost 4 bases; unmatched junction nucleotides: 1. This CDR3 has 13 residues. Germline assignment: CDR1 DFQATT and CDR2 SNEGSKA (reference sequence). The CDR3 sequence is CSAREGQGYEQYF. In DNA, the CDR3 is TGCAGTGCTAGAGAGGGACAGGGTTACGAGCAGTACTTC.

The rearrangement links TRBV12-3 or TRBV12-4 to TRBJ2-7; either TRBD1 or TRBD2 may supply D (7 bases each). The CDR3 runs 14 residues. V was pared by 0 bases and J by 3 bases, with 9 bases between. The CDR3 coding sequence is TGTGCCAGCAGTTTAGCCAGGGGGGGCTACGAGCAGTACTTC. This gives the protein CASSLARGGYEQYF.

CDR3 sequence (DNA): TGTGCCAGCAGCCAAGGGGGGGACAGGGTTTACGAGCAGTACTTC. Protein sequence: CASSQGGDRVYEQYF. The rearrangement joins TRBV3-1 to TRBJ2-7, with 9 bases that match TRBD1. J gave up 4 bases and V 1 base, and 5 bases lay outside the gene matches. CDR1 LGHDT and CDR2 YNNKEL come from the germline V gene (reference sequence). The CDR3 runs 15 residues.

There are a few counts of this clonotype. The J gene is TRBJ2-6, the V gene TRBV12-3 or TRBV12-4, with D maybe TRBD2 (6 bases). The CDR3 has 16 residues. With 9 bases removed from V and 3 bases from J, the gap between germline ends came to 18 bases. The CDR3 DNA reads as TGTGCCAGTATCCCCTGGGGGGAAAGTGGGGCCAACGTCCTGACTTTC. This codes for CASIPWGESGANVLTF.

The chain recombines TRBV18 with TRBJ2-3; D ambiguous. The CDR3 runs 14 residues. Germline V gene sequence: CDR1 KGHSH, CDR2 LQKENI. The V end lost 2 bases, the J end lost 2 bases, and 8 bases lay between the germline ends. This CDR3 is CASSPVSPTDTQYF. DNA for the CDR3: TGTGCCAGCTCACCAGTTTCCCCCACAGATACGCAGTATTTT.

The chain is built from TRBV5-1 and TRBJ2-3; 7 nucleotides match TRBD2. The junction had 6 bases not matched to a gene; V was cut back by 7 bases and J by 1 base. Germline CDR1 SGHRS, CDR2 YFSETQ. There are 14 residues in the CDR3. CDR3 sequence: CASSSSGGTDTQYF. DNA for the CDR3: TGCGCCAGCTCCTCTAGCGGCGGCACAGATACGCAGTATTTT.

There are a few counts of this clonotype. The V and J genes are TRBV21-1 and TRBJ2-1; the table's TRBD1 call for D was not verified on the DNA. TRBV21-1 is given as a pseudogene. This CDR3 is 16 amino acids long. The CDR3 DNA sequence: TGTGCCAGCAGCAAAGAGGGACAGGGAAAGAGAAATGAGCAGTTCTTC. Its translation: CASSKEGQGKRNEQFF.

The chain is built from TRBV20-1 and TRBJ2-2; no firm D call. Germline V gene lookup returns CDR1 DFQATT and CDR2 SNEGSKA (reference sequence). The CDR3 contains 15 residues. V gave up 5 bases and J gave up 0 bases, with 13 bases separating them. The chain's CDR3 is CSAQTMGPNTGELFF. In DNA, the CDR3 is TGCAGTGCTCAAACGATGGGCCCGAACACCGGGGAGCTGTTTTTT.

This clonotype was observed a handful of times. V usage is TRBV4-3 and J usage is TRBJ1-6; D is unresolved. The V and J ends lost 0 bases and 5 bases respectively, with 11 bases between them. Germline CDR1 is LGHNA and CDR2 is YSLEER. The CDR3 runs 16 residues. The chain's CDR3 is CASSQDLGPNNSPLHF. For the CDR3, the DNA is TGCGCCAGCAGCCAAGATTTGGGCCCTAATAATTCACCCCTCCACTTT.

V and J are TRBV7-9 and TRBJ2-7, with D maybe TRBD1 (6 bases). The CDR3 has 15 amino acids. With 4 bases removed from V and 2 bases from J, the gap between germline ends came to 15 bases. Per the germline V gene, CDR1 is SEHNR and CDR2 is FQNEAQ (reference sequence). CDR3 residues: CASSSEQGSTYEQYF. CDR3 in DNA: TGTGCCAGCAGCTCGGAACAGGGCTCTACCTACGAGCAGTACTTC.

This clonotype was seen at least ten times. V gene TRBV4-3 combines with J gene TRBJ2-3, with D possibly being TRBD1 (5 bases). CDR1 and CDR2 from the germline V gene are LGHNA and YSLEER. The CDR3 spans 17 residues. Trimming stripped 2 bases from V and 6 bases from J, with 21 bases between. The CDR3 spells CASSQNPGAVPGDTQYF. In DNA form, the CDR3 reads TGCGCCAGCAGCCAAAATCCCGGCGCGGTACCAGGGGATACGCAGTATTTT.

The CDR3 reads CASSLLGPGEQYF. The DNA for the CDR3 is TGTGCCAGCAGTCTTTTGGGCCCTGGCGAGCAGTACTTC. V is TRBV28 and J is TRBJ2-7; D not resolved. This CDR3 contains 13 residues. Germline CDR1 is MDHEN and CDR2 is SYDVKM. V dropped 5 bases and J dropped 6 bases, with 14 bases sitting between them. Combining the CDR3 with reference TRBV28 and TRBJ2-7 gives the whole variable domain DVKVTQSSRYLVKRTGEKVFLECVQDMDHENMFWYRQDPGLGLRLIYFSYDVKMKEKGDIPEGYSVSREKKERFSLILESASTNQTSMYLCASSLLGPGEQYFGPGTRLTVT.

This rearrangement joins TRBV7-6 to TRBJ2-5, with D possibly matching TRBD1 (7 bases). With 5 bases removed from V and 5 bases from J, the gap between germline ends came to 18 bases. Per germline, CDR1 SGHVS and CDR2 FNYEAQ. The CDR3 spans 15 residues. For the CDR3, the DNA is TGTGCCAGCAGCGAACAGCCAGGGGGGCAGGAGACCCAGTACTTC. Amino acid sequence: CASSEQPGGQETQYF.

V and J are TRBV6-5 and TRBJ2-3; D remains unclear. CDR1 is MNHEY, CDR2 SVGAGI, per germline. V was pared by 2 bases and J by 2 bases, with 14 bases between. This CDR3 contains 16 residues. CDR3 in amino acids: CASSYGVGANTDTQYF. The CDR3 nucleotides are TGTGCCAGCAGTTACGGGGTCGGTGCTAACACAGATACGCAGTATTTT.

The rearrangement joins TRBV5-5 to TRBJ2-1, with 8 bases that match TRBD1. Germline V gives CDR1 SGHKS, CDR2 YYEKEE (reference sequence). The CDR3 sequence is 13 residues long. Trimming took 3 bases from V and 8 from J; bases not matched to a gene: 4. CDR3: CASSYPGGDEQFF. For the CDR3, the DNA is TGTGCCAGCAGCTACCCAGGGGGCGATGAGCAGTTCTTC.

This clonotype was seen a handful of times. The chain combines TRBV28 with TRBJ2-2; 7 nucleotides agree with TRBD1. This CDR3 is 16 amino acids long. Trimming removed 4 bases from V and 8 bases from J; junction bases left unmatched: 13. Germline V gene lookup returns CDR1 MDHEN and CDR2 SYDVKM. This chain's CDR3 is CASSSLWTGGWGELFF. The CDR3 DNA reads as TGTGCCAGCAGTTCCCTCTGGACAGGAGGATGGGGGGAGCTGTTTTTT.

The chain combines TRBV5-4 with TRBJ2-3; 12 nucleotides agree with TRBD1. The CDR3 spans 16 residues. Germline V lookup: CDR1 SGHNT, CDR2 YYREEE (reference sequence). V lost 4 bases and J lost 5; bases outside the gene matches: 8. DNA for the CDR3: TGTGCCAGCAGCGTCCGGGACAGGGGGCAAAGAGATACGCAGTATTTT. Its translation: CASSVRDRGQRDTQYF.